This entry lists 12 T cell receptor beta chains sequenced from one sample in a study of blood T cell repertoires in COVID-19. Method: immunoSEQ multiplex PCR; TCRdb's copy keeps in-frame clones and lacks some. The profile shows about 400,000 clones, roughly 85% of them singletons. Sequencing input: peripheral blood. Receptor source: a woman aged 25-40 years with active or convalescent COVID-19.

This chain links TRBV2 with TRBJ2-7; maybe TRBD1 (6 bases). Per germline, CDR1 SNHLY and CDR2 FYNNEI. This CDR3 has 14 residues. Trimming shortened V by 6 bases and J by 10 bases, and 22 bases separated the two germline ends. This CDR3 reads CASSDLYREQTQYF. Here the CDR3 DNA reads TGTGCCAGCAGCGATTTATACAGGGAGCAGACACAGTACTTC.

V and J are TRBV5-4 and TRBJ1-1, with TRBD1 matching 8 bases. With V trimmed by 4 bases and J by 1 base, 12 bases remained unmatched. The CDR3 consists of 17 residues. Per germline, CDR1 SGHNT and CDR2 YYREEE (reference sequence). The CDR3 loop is CASSTGVRQGKNTEAFF. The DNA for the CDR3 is TGTGCCAGCAGCACCGGAGTTAGACAGGGGAAGAACACTGAAGCTTTCTTT.

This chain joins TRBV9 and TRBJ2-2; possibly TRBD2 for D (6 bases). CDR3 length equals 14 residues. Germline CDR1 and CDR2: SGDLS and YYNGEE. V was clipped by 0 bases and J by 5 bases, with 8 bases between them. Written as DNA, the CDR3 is TGTGCCAGCAGCGTAGAGGGGACTACCGGGGAGCTGTTTTTT. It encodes CASSVEGTTGELFF.

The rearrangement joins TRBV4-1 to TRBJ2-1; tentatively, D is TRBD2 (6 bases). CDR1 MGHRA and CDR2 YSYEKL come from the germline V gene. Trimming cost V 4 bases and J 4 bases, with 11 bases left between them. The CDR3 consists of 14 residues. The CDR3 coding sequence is TGCGCCAGCAGCCCGGGACTGGATTACAATGAGCAGTTCTTC. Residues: CASSPGLDYNEQFF.

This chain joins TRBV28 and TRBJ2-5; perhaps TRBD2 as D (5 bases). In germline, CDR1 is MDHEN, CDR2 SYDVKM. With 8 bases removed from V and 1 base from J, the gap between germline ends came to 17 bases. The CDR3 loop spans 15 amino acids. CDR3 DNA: TGTGCCAGCTTTAGCGCAGGCCCATTCCAAGAGACCCAGTACTTC. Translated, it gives CASFSAGPFQETQYF.

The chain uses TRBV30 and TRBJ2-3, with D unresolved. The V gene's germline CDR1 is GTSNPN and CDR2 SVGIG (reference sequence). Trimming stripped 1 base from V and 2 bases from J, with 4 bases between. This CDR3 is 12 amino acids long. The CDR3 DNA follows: TGTGCCTGGAGTGCAAACACAGATACGCAGTATTTT. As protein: CAWSANTDTQYF.

The CDR3 sequence is CASSSQTGQGRALGYTF. Here the CDR3 DNA reads TGTGCCAGCAGTTCCCAGACCGGACAGGGAAGGGCCCTTGGCTACACCTTC. The J gene is TRBJ1-2, the V gene TRBV28; 8 bases line up with TRBD1. The germline V gene encodes CDR1 MDHEN and CDR2 SYDVKM. The CDR3 contains 17 residues. V lost 4 bases and J lost 7; bases outside the gene matches: 17.

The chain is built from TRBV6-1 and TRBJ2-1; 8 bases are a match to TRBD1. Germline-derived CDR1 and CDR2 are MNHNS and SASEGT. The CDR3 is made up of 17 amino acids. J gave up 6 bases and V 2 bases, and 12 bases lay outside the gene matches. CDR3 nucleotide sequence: TGTGCCAGCAGTGAATCGCCAGGACAGGGTATTTCCAATGAGCAGTTCTTC. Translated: CASSESPGQGISNEQFF.

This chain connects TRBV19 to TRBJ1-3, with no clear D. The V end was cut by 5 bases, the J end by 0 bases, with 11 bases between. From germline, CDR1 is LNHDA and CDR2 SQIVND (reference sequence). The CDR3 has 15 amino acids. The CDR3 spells CASSATRRSGNTIYF. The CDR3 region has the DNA TGTGCCAGTAGTGCGACGCGGCGCTCTGGAAACACCATATATTTT.

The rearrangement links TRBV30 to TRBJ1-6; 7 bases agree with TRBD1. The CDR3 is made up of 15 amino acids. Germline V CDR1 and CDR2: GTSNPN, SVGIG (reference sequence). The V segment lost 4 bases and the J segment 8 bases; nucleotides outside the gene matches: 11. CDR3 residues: CAWTSEQGLHSPLHF. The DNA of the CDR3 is TGTGCCTGGACATCTGAACAGGGGTTACATTCACCCCTCCACTTT.

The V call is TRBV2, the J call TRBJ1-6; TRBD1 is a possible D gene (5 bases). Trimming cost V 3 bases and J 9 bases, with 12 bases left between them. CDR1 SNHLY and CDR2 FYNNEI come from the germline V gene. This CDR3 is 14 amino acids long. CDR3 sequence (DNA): TGTGCCAGCAGTGAGGACAAATCGTCTTCACCCCTCCACTTT. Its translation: CASSEDKSSSPLHF.

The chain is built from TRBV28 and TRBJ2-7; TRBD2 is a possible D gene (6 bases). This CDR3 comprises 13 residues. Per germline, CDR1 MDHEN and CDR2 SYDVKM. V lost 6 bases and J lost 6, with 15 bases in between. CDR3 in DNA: TGTGCCAGCAGCGACGTGTCGGGGGTCGAGCAGTACTTC. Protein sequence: CASSDVSGVEQYF. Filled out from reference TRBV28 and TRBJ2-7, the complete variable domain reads DVKVTQSSRYLVKRTGEKVFLECVQDMDHENMFWYRQDPGLGLRLIYFSYDVKMKEKGDIPEGYSVSREKKERFSLILESASTNQTSMYLCASSDVSGVEQYFGPGTRLTVT.